This record looks at one T cell receptor beta chain sequence and its context. Its cognate antigen is unknown. The data derive from a study of CD8 T cells in Susac syndrome. Whole-study findings and limits: No clonal expansion appeared among CD4+ T cells in Susac patients. As acknowledged by the study, its TCR sequencing and HLA analysis included a relatively small number of individuals.

Trimming stripped 0 bases from V and 1 base from J, with 13 bases between. The germline CDR1 and CDR2 sequences are SGHTS and YDEGEE. The CDR3 is 16 residues long. Reverse transcription of about 0.5 to 1 ug RNA was carried out with random hexamers. Using its own MiXCR run on the immunoSEQ multiplex PCR reads, TCRdb lists one record per CDR3 protein. The sample has around 180,000 distinct CDR3 sequences, 85% to 95% seen once. Patients having Susac syndrome satisfied recently defined diagnostic criteria for definite or probable disease. The rearrangement links TRBV5-8 to TRBJ2-5, with D unresolved. What was sequenced was CD4+ T cells from PBMCs. This TCR derives from a human donor with Susac syndrome. Here the CDR3 reads CASSLAQTPTQETQYF. CDR3 DNA: TGTGCCAGCAGCTTGGCCCAGACGCCAACCCAAGAGACCCAGTACTTC.